The clone carrying this TCR beta chain was found a few times. The CDR3 is made up of 11 amino acids. The V gene's germline CDR1 is LNHDA and CDR2 SQIVND (reference sequence). Trimming shortened V by 6 bases and J by 5 bases, and 7 bases separated the two germline ends. Random-hexamer reverse transcription was applied to about 0.5 to 1 ug RNA. The immunoSEQ assay covered 54 Vbeta and 13 Jbeta segments for CDR3. TCRdb processed the immunoSEQ multiplex PCR reads anew with MiXCR; each CDR3 protein has one entry. The table lists under 200,000 distinct CDR3 sequences, about 93% of them singletons. This sample is drawn from a study of CD8 T cells in Susac syndrome.

The chain couples TRBV19 to TRBJ2-5; unclear D gene. Sequencing used CD4+ T cells from PBMCs. This receptor was taken from a human donor in good health. In DNA form, the CDR3 reads TGTGCCAGTAGCGCCCGGGAGACCCAGTACTTC. Translating it yields CASSARETQYF. The whole variable domain, filled in from reference TRBV19 and TRBJ2-5, reads DGGITQSPKYLFRKEGQNVTLSCEQNLNHDAMYWYRQDPGQGLRLIYYSQIVNDFQKGDIAEGYSVSREKKESFPLTVTSAQKNPTAFYLCASSARETQYFGPGTRLLVL.